The T cell receptor beta chain described here comes from a study of shared clonotypes between healthy human individuals. Study overall: Per donor, three plates held CD4 naive cells, three held CD4 memory, two held CD8 naive and one held CD8 memory. Study observations and caveats: Unshared clonotypes carried lower generation probabilities than those common to all four donors. Sorted-subset samples were not fully sequenced, rarefaction indicated.

Germline assignment: CDR1 SEHNR and CDR2 FQNEAQ (reference sequence). This CDR3 region has 17 residues. Germline trimming cut 6 bases from V and 4 bases from J; bases unmatched to any gene: 17. Deep-level running was used for the assay. Sequenced by immunoSEQ multiplex PCR; TCRdb stores in-frame clones only, minus some. The data contain fewer than 850,000 clones, more than 70% of them singletons. In regard to this clone: Its antigen is undetermined.

The sequenced sample was memory CD4+ T cells sorted from blood. The subset here: CD45RA-negative fraction. This chain uses TRBV7-9 with TRBJ2-5; TRBD2 matches 7 bases. The receptor comes from a woman under 40 in good health. CDR3 loop: CASRVHLGRGKGETQYF. The DNA for the CDR3 is TGTGCCAGCAGAGTTCACTTGGGGCGGGGGAAAGGAGAGACCCAGTACTTC.